Here is one T cell receptor (beta chain) with its context. The sample originates from a study of blood T cell repertoires in COVID-19. Study summary: T cells, B-cell-depleted T cells, or PBMCs provided the cDNA or gDNA that served as material.

TCRdb keeps only in-frame clones here, not all; method: immunoSEQ multiplex PCR. The sample has approximately 160,000 clones; roughly 86% are singletons. Specimen: peripheral blood. This TCR derives from a man aged 45-60 years with active or convalescent COVID-19.

The CDR3 region is CSVVPQATNEKLFF. Written as DNA, the CDR3 is TGCAGCGTTGTACCCCAGGCAACTAATGAAAAACTGTTTTTT. The chain uses TRBV29-1 and TRBJ1-4, with D hard to call. The germline gives CDR1 SQVTM, CDR2 ANQGSEA. CDR3 length: 14 amino acids. With 4 bases removed from V and 0 bases from J, the gap between germline ends came to 9 bases.